This T cell receptor beta chain comes out of a study of low-dose radiotherapy and immunotherapy resistance in tumors. The wider study: On an every-two-weeks schedule, patients received intravenous nivolumab 240 mg, along with ipilimumab 1 mg/kg every six weeks. Aspirin 300 mg was given orally each day for four cycles from cycle 1 day 1.

Time point of the sample: after trial treatment. The sample's treatment: LDRT plus nivolumab, ipilimumab, low-dose cyclophosphamide and aspirin (RACIN trial). Each eligible patient had an advanced solid tumor, and these tumors lacked tumor-infiltrating lymphocytes. The germline V gene encodes CDR1 SQVTM and CDR2 ANQGSEA. V gave up 4 bases and J gave up 7 bases; unmatched junction bases: 16. This CDR3 comprises 16 residues. In its sample, this clonotype was seen a few times. A read error likely explains this, since a far larger clone differs by one base. First-strand cDNA relied on TRAV- and TRBV-specific primers spanning alpha and beta chains. The authors ran about 20 PCR cycles to amplify TCRs with a constant-region primer and V-primer adapter. TCRdb reprocessed the reads via MiXCR and lists one record per CDR3 protein. The table includes about 30,000 distinct CDR3 sequences, around 50% detected once.

The rearrangement links TRBV29-1 to TRBJ2-7; TRBD2 agrees at 10 bases. Specimen: PBMCs, collected after low-dose radiotherapy plus immunotherapy. The receptor was derived from a male donor with gallbladder cancer. CDR3 sequence: CSVVGGASGSYNEQYF. In nucleotides, the CDR3 is TGCAGCGTTGTGGGGGGGGCTAGCGGGAGTTACAATGAGCAGTACTTC.